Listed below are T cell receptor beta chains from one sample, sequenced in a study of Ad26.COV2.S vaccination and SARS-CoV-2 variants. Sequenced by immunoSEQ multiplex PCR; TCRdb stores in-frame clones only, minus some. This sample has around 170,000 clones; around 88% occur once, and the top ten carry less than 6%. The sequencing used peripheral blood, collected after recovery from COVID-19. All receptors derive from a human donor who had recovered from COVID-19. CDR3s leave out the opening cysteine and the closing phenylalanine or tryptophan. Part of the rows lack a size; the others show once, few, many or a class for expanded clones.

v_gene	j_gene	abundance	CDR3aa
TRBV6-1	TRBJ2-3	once	ASSEVLGGRTDTQY
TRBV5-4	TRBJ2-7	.	ASSLLPVPYEQY
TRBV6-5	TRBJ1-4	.	ASSVGGGEKLF
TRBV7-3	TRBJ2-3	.	ASSLTELAGDTQY
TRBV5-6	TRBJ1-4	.	ASSLLQGGFEKLF
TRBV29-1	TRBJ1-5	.	SVRQNSNQPQH
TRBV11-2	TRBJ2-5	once	ASSYQLAGGAQETQY
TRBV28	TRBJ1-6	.	ASSLIQGNSPLH
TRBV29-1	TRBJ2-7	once	SVEGLAGTYEQY
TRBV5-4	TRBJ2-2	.	ASSLDGLAPNTGELF
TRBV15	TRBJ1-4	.	ATSTGGGGNEKLF
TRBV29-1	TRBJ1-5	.	SASGAGNQPQH
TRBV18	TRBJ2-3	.	ASSPGGPSTDTQY
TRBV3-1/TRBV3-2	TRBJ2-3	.	ASSPSGGGYSTDTQY
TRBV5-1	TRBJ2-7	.	ASSRGTGFDEQY
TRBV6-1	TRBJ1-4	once	ASSKGHSATNEKLF
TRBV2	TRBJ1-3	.	ASRAESSGNTIY
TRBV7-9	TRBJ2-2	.	ASSLEGGSTGELF
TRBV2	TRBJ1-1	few	ASRVSGQGWSEAF
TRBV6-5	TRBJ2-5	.	AGSPQGKETQY
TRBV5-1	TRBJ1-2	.	ASSSGFNYGYT
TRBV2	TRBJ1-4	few	ASSVGGSNEKLF
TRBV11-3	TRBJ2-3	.	ASSLGGLRGDTQY
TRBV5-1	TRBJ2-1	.	ASSNGAPPRNEQF
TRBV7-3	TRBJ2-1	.	ASSRQGAPGEQF
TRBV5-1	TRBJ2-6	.	ASRQGTNGANVLT
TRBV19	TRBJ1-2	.	ASSSTGGASNYGYT
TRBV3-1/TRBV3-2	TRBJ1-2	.	ASSPREGGYT
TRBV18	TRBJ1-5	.	ASSPATGGNQPQH
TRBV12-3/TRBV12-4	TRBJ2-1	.	ASSWGPSNEQF
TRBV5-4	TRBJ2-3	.	ASSLLQDTQY
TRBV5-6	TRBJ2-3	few	ASSTSGTGFIDTQY
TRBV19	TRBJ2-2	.	ASSIVGGDTGELF
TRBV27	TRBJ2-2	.	ASRGDSFTGELF
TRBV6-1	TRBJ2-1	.	ASSELRQEQF
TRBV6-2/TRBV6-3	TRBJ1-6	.	ASSYGALSSYNSPLH
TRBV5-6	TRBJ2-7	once	ASSLIDRESYEQY
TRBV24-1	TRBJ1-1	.	ATSDGPTEAF
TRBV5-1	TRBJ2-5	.	ASSLARRAEETQY
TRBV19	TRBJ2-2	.	ASIFLETGELF
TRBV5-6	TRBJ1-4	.	ASSPSWGAGEKLF
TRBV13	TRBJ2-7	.	ASSLGAGYSYEQY